This note documents a single TCR beta chain sequence. This CDR3 has 15 amino acids. Germline loops: CDR1 SGHTA, CDR2 FQGNSA. The ends lost 4 bases at V and 0 bases at J; junction bases unmatched: 5. This specimen comes from a study of CD8 T cells in Susac syndrome. When the RNA was reverse transcribed, random hexamers were used with an input of 0.5 to 1 ug. MiXCR, run by TCRdb on the immunoSEQ multiplex PCR reads, gives a single entry per CDR3 protein. The table records under 95,000 distinct CDR3 sequences, about 93% of them present only once. This rearrangement joins TRBV7-2 to TRBJ2-7; 8 bases are a match to TRBD2. Input material: CD4+ T cells from PBMCs. The clonotype was recovered from a human donor with Susac syndrome. The CDR3 loop reads CASSSGGQGSYEQYF. In DNA, the CDR3 is TGTGCCAGCAGCTCGGGGGGGCAGGGCTCCTACGAGCAGTACTTC.